These 10 T cell receptor beta chains were sequenced from one sample in a study of T-cell memory formation after mild COVID-19. In TCRdb, the 5' RACE reads were re-called with MiXCR into one record per CDR3 protein. The profile shows roughly 130,000 distinct CDR3 sequences, approximately 15% of them singletons. Sequenced input: PBMCs or a T cell subset sorted from them (not recorded which). The origin of the receptors is a man aged 18 to 29 who had mild COVID-19 (a few samples of this study predate the infection). Cell type and time point are not known.

This clonotype was observed a few times. The chain employs TRBV10-3 and TRBJ1-1; D may be TRBD1 (5 bases). The CDR3 consists of 15 residues. The V end was cut by 3 bases, the J end by 1 base, with 12 bases between. Germline V gene lookup returns CDR1 ENHRY and CDR2 SYGVKD. For the CDR3, the DNA is TGTGCCATCAGTGAATGGGGGGGAGGGAACACTGAAGCTTTCTTT. Translated, it gives CAISEWGGGNTEAFF.

There are many counts of this clonotype. The chain employs TRBV12-3 or TRBV12-4 and TRBJ2-5; maybe TRBD2 (6 bases). Between the trimmed V and J ends, which lost 7 bases and 1 base, there was a span of 16 bases. This CDR3 is 15 amino acids long. The CDR3 DNA reads as TGTGCCAGCAACACCCTCCGGGACTCCCAAGAGACCCAGTACTTC. Translating gives CASNTLRDSQETQYF.

This clonotype was observed many times. The chain employs TRBV5-1 and TRBJ1-3; maybe TRBD1 (6 bases). Trimming cost V 4 bases and J 1 base, with 12 bases left between them. Germline-derived CDR1 and CDR2 are SGHRS and YFSETQ. The length of the CDR3 is 15 residues. The CDR3 nucleotides are TGCGCCAGCAGCACCTACACAGGGTCTGGAAACACCATATATTTT. This translates into CASSTYTGSGNTIYF.

The gene calls are TRBV7-3 and TRBJ2-1, with TRBD2 identical over 8 bases. The length of the CDR3 is 16 residues. V shed 2 bases and J 7 bases; nucleotides not matched to a gene: 10. Germline-derived CDR1 and CDR2 are SGHTA and FQGTGA. The CDR3 loop reads CASSLVSGTSVNEQFF. The CDR3 DNA reads as TGTGCCAGCAGCTTAGTCTCAGGGACTAGTGTTAATGAGCAGTTCTTC.

The table lists this clonotype with a few counts. The chain has TRBV5-1 and TRBJ2-2, with 7 bases lining up with TRBD1. Trimming cost V 4 bases and J 3 bases; bases outside gene matches: 6. CDR1 and CDR2 from the germline V gene are SGHRS and YFSETQ. The CDR3 loop spans 15 amino acids. The CDR3 loop reads CASSLRTGDTGELFF. In DNA, the CDR3 is TGCGCCAGCAGCCTCCGTACAGGGGACACCGGGGAGCTGTTTTTT.

This clonotype was picked up one time. The chain uses TRBV20-1 and TRBJ1-1; maybe TRBD1 (5 bases). Trimming stripped 7 bases from V and 4 bases from J, with 16 bases between. The length of the CDR3 is 13 residues. Germline assignment: CDR1 DFQATT and CDR2 SNEGSKA (reference sequence). The CDR3 region is CSGAQAGFTEAFF. The CDR3, as DNA: TGCAGTGGTGCACAGGCCGGTTTCACTGAAGCTTTCTTT.

This clonotype was detected a few times. This chain joins TRBV24-1 and TRBJ1-4; D may be TRBD1 (5 bases). CDR3 length: 14 amino acids. From germline, CDR1 is KGHDR and CDR2 SFDVKD. Trimming pared 4 bases from V and 6 bases from J, leaving 11 bases between. The CDR3 DNA reads TGTGCCACCAGTGACGGAACAGGCGATGAAAAACTGTTTTTT. Translating it yields CATSDGTGDEKLFF.

The chain is built from TRBV5-1 and TRBJ2-2; 7 bases are shared with TRBD2. This CDR3 is 16 amino acids long. V was clipped by 6 bases and J by 5 bases; unmatched bases: 13. The germline V gene encodes CDR1 SGHRS and CDR2 YFSETQ. CDR3 coding DNA: TGCGCCAGCACCGAGACCCCGGGACTAACAACCGGGGAGCTGTTTTTT. Its protein is CASTETPGLTTGELFF.

This clonotype was found a few times. V usage is TRBV28 and J usage is TRBJ1-6; unclear D gene. The CDR3 covers 14 residues. The germline CDR1 and CDR2 sequences are MDHEN and SYDVKM. V was clipped by 7 bases and J by 0 bases, with 7 bases between them. For the CDR3, the DNA is TGTGCCAGCAATCCAAGCTCCTATAATTCACCCCTCCACTTT. This gives the protein CASNPSSYNSPLHF.

As concerns this clonotype: A much larger clone is a single base away; this may be a read error. V is TRBV4-2 and J is TRBJ2-3; 7 bases are shared with TRBD2. The CDR3 has 14 residues. CDR1 is LGHNA and CDR2 is YNFKEQ in the germline V gene. The junction had 2 bases not matched to a gene; V was cut back by 4 bases and J by 1 base. As DNA, the CDR3 is TGTGCCAGCAGCCGCCGGGGGGGCACAGATACGCAGTATTTT. It specifies CASSRRGGTDTQYF.